The T cell receptor beta chain under discussion was sequenced for a study of T cells after posttransplantation cyclophosphamide. Study-level results: Recipient CMV seropositivity and CMV reactivation strongly tracked TRB clonality. Donor-recipient repertoire similarity was low at 1-2 months, rising over year one. TRB overlap between skin or GI tissue T cells and blood was limited.

Germline values: CDR1 LNHDA, CDR2 SQIVND (reference sequence). The length of the CDR3 is 16 residues. With V trimmed by 4 bases and J by 0 bases, 4 bases remained unmatched. With regard to this clone: Its antigen is still unknown.

Assay: immunoSEQ multiplex PCR; the TCRdb copy retains only in-frame clones and omits some. The sample lists approximately 7,000 clones, over 65% occurring once. A marrow graft followed busulfan-fludarabine conditioning, with cyclophosphamide on days +3 and +4. The sequencing used PBMCs, collected after allogeneic stem cell transplant with posttransplant cyclophosphamide. The sequence derives from a female patient between 50 and 59 years old who received an allogeneic stem cell transplant from a related donor, was CMV-positive, and had no GVHD. Some T cells may be graft donor cells. V is TRBV19 and J is TRBJ1-5, with 9 nucleotides matching TRBD1. CDR3 sequence reads: CASSRRTGDSNQPQHF. CDR3 coding DNA: TGTGCCAGTAGTAGGAGGACAGGGGATAGCAATCAGCCCCAGCATTTT.